This T cell receptor beta chain emerged from a study of blood T cells in healthy people across ages (dated by TCRdb to 2014 to 2015). Background on the whole study: In model experiments, template switching captured roughly one uniquely barcoded TCR beta cDNA molecule for every two T cells. To avoid experimental bias, donors of different ages were randomly spread across the sequencing lanes. The study measured age-related changes in TCR beta repertoire diversity using deep sequencing normalized with unique cDNA molecular identifiers. The donors were divided into four age groups: young (average approximately 16 years), middle-aged (about 40), aged (under 70) and long-lived (approximately 74). For two donors (one aged 18 to 30 and one aged 80 or older), the study analyzed two additional independent replicas of 1 million unique cDNA reads from the same blood draw.

What the study reported, not specific to this receptor: Total diversity estimates from one million sequenced T cells were considered lower bounds and underestimates. Since profiling was done on bulk unsorted PBMCs, naive and antigen-experienced compartments could not be conclusively compared. The CMV infection status of donors was not known, potentially confounding age-related changes in expanded clonotypes. As age increased, observed TCR beta diversity per million T cells dropped in a roughly linear way, and a significant reduction was already evident by age approximately 40. A strong correlation was found between observed TCR beta diversity and the percentage of naive T cells measured by flow cytometry. Compared with the aged group, the long-lived group had more naive CD4+ T cells, fewer expanded clones and increased TCR diversity, suggesting age selection.

The junction shows trimming of 5 bases on V and 4 bases on J, and the gene matches do not reach 10 bases of it. Reading the germline V gene gives CDR1 SGHAT and CDR2 FQNNGV. Taken from cysteine to phenylalanine, the CDR3 has 16 residues. The sequence is cut down to CDR3 DNA, 48 bases in frame from base 1. With respect to this clonotype: The antigen this receptor binds is unknown. No base quality information exists; no much larger clone differs at one position.

Library creation used 5' RACE. Sequencing instrument: Illumina HiSeq 2500. A second PCR of about 6 to 11 cycles was performed with a sample-barcoded 5' primer and a J-beta primer mix. A template-switch 5' adaptor carrying 12 random nucleotides introduced a unique molecular identifier onto each TCR beta cDNA molecule. Each sample yielded at least 2.5 million CDR3-containing paired-end reads. All of the RNA was converted into first-strand cDNA using the Mint cDNA synthesis kit, with a TRBC-specific oligonucleotide serving as the primer. Following uracil-DNA glycosylase treatment, all cDNA underwent a first 18-cycle PCR with the universal primers M1SS and BC2_uni_R. For the original study's pipeline: Each sample was normalized by randomly selecting 1 million high-quality reads, each carrying a distinct molecular identifier. Reads sharing molecular identifiers were discarded rather than binned into consensus sequences. MiTCR, set to a Q25 quality threshold and the strictest error-elimination algorithm, was used for CDR3 identification, clonotype clustering and error correction. A nonparametric unseen species model using Euler transformation provided a lower-bound estimate of total TCR beta diversity. TCRdb handled the public reads itself, with Q25 trimming in fastp and clone calling in MiXCR, and kept productive beta chains. CDR3 protein sequences are deduplicated, and each keeps its most common genes and DNA. The V and J calls were not made by the authors but by TCRdb's processing. This sample gives about 900,000 distinct CDR3 sequences in total; about 59% of them show up just once. The ten largest clonotypes hold about 27% of the sample.

The approximately 41 donors, aged about 6 to 90 years, were systemically healthy Caucasian individuals from Russia. Around 10 milliliters of peripheral blood were collected from each donor into EDTA-treated Vacutainer tubes. Ficoll-Paque density-gradient centrifugation was used to isolate PBMCs, with at least 6.5 million per sample. Trizol reagent was used to extract total RNA from the PBMCs, yielding at least 5 micrograms per sample. For every donor, an aliquot of PBMCs went through flow cytometry to measure the percentages of naive CD45RAhigh/CD27high T cells. This clonotype was obtained from a young man in good health. The chain is made from TRBV11-2 and TRBJ2-2; 7 bases in between match TRBD1. Sequenced material: blood. The bases are TGTGCCAGCAGCCTGAGTATACAGGGGAGCACCGGGGAGCTGTTTTTT. This gives the protein CASSLSIQGSTGELFF.